One sample yielded the 7 T cell receptor beta chains listed below, sequenced in a study of T-cell memory formation after mild COVID-19. TCRdb re-called the 5' RACE reads through MiXCR, storing one row per CDR3 protein. The sample holds approximately 260,000 distinct CDR3 sequences, less than 20% seen once. The sample comprised PBMCs or a T cell subset sorted from them (not recorded which). These receptors were taken from a man aged 18-30 years who had mild COVID-19 (a few samples of this study predate the infection). Cell type and time point are not known.

The chain combines TRBV6-2 or TRBV6-3 with TRBJ2-2, with TRBD2 as a possible D gene (6 bases). The ends were cut back, 7 bases at V and 2 bases at J, with 8 bases in the middle. The CDR3 length is 13 residues. CDR1 MNHEY and CDR2 SVGEGT come from the germline V gene. DNA for the CDR3: TGTGCCAGCATGGAGGGTAACACCGGGGAGCTGTTTTTT. This gives the protein CASMEGNTGELFF.

The chain combines TRBV10-1 with TRBJ2-3, with D maybe TRBD2 (6 bases). V dropped 0 bases and J dropped 0 bases, with 16 bases sitting between them. There are 18 residues in the CDR3. Germline-derived CDR1 and CDR2 are WNHNN and SYGVQD (reference sequence). This chain's CDR3 is CASSESVGLRGSTDTQYF. The DNA of the CDR3 is TGCGCCAGCAGTGAGTCGGTCGGTTTGCGGGGAAGCACAGATACGCAGTATTTT.

This clonotype was recorded a few times. The rearrangement links TRBV20-1 to TRBJ1-4; D might be TRBD1 (5 bases). Trimming shortened V by 5 bases and J by 0 bases, and 19 bases separated the two germline ends. CDR3 length equals 17 residues. CDR1 and CDR2 (germline): DFQATT, SNEGSKA (reference sequence). The CDR3 protein is CSAVQRDGPATNEKLFF. CDR3 nucleotides: TGCAGTGCTGTACAAAGGGACGGACCGGCAACTAATGAAAAACTGTTTTTT.

This clonotype was seen only a few times. This chain links TRBV28 with TRBJ2-3; tentatively, D is TRBD2 (5 bases). V lost 7 bases and J 1 base, leaving 6 bases between the germline ends. Germline-derived CDR1 and CDR2 are MDHEN and SYDVKM. This CDR3 has 12 residues. This chain's CDR3 is CASMEGTDTQYF. The CDR3 nucleotides are TGTGCCAGCATGGAGGGCACAGATACGCAGTATTTT.

The chain is built from TRBV12-3 or TRBV12-4 and TRBJ2-3; 12 nucleotides match TRBD2. The CDR3 loop spans 14 amino acids. The V gene end was trimmed by 6 bases and the J gene end by 7 bases; junction bases not matched to a gene: 5. Here the CDR3 reads CASSTSGGRYTQYF. The CDR3, as DNA: TGTGCCAGCAGCACTAGCGGGGGGAGATATACGCAGTATTTT.

Only a few counts were recorded for this clonotype. The chain joins TRBV18 to TRBJ1-1, with D possibly matching TRBD1 (6 bases). The CDR3 extends over 14 amino acids. Germline assignment: CDR1 KGHSH and CDR2 LQKENI. Trimming pared 4 bases from V and 1 base from J, leaving 10 bases between. The CDR3 spells CASSLSDRNTEAFF. In nucleotides, the CDR3 is TGTGCCAGCTCACTTTCGGACAGGAACACTGAAGCTTTCTTT.

This clonotype was observed a few times. V and J are TRBV6-5 and TRBJ1-6; weak D call: TRBD1 (6 bases). Germline V gene data show CDR1 as MNHEY and CDR2 as SVGAGI. This CDR3 has 12 residues. V lost 5 bases and J lost 10, with 9 bases in between. CDR3 in amino acids: CASSPGGSPLHF. In nucleotides, the CDR3 is TGTGCCAGCAGTCCCGGGGGCTCACCCCTCCACTTT.